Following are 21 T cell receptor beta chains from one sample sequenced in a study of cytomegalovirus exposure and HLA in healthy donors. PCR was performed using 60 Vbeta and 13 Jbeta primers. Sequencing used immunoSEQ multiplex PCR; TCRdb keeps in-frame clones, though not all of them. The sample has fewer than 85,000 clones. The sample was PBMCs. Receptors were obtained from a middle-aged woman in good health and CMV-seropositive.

The CDR3 region is CSVESLAGGDEQFF. The CDR3 DNA is TGCAGCGTTGAGTCCCTAGCGGGAGGGGATGAGCAGTTCTTC. The chain is built from TRBV29-1 and TRBJ2-1, with 12 bases identical to TRBD2. The junction had 5 bases not matched to a gene; V was cut back by 3 bases and J by 8 bases. CDR1 and CDR2 (germline): SQVTM, ANQGSEA. The CDR3 covers 14 residues.

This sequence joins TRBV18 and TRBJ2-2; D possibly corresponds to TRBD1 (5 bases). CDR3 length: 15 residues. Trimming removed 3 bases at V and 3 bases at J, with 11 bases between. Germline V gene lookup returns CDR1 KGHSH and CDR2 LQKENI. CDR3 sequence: CASSPIRGDTGELFF. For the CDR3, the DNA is TGTGCCAGCTCACCTATTAGGGGCGACACCGGGGAGCTGTTTTTT. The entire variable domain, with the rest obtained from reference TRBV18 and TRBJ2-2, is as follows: NAGVMQNPRHLVRRRGQEARLRCSPMKGHSHVYWYRQLPEEGLKFMVYLQKENIIDESGMPKERFSAEFPKEGPSILRIQQVVRGDSAAYFCASSPIRGDTGELFFGEGSRLTVL.

Written as DNA, the CDR3 is TGTGCCAGTAGTTTAGGACTAGCGGGGTACAATGAGCAGTTCTTC. Protein sequence: CASSLGLAGYNEQFF. The chain joins TRBV19 to TRBJ2-1; 12 bases fit TRBD2. The CDR3 extends over 15 amino acids. Germline CDR1 reads LNHDA; CDR2 reads SQIVND (reference sequence). The J segment lost 4 bases and the V segment lost 5 bases, leaving 3 bases of the junction unmatched.

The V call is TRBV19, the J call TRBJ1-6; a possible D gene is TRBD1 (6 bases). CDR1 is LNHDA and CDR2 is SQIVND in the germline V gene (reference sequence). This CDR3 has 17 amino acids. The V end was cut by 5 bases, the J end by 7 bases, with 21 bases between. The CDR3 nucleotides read TGTGCCAGTAGTCCCCAAAAACAGGGATCCGGGAATTCACCCCTCCACTTT. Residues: CASSPQKQGSGNSPLHF.

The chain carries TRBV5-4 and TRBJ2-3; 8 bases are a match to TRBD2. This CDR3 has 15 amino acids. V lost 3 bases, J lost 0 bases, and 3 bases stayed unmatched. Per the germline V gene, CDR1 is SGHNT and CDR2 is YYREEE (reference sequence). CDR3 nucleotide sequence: TGTGCCAGCAGCTCGACTAGCGCTAGCACAGATACGCAGTATTTT. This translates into CASSSTSASTDTQYF.

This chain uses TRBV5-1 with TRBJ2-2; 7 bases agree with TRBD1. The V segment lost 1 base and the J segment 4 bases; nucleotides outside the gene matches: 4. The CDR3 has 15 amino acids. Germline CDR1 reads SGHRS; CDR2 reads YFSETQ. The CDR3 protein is CASSLSAGGTGELFF. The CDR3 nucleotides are TGCGCCAGCAGCTTGTCGGCAGGGGGCACCGGGGAGCTGTTTTTT.

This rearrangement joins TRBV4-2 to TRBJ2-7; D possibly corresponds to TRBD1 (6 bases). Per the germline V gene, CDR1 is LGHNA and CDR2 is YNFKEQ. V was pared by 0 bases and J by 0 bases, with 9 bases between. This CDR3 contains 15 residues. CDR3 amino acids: CASSQDGQSSYEQYF. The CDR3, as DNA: TGTGCCAGCAGCCAAGATGGACAGTCCTCCTACGAGCAGTACTTC.

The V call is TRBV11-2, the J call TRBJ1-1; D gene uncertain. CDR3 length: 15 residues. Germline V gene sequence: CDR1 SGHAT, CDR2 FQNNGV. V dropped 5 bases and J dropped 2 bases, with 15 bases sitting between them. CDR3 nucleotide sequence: TGTGCCAGCAGCGCCGCAGCGAACCTAAACACTGAAGCTTTCTTT. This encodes CASSAAANLNTEAFF.

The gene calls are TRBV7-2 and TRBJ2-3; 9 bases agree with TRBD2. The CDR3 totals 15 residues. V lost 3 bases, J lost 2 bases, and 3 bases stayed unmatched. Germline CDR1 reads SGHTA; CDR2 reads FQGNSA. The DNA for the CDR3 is TGTGCCAGCAGCTTGGGCGGGAGGGCCACAGATACGCAGTATTTT. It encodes CASSLGGRATDTQYF.

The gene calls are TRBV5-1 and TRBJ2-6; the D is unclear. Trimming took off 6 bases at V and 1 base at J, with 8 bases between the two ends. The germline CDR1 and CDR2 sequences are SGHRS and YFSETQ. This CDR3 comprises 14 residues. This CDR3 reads CASTLGSGANVLTF. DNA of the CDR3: TGCGCCAGCACCCTAGGATCTGGGGCCAACGTCCTGACTTTC.

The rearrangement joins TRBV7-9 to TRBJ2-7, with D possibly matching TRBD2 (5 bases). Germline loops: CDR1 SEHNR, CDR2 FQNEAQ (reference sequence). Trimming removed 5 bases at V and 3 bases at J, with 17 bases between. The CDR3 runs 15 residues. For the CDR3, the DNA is TGTGCCAGCAGCCCAGACCGGCACGGGGACTACGAGCAGTACTTC. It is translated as CASSPDRHGDYEQYF.

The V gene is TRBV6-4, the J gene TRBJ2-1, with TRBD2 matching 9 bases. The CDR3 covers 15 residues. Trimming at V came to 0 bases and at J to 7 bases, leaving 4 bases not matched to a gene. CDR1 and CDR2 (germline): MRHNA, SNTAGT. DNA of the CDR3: TGTGCCAGCAGTGACTCAATAGCGGGAGCAAATGAGCAGTTCTTC. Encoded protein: CASSDSIAGANEQFF.

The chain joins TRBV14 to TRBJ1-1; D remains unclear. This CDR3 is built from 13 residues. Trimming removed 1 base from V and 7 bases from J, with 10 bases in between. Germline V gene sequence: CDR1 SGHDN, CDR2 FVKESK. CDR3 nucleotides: TGTGCCAGCAGCCAAGTGGGAGGTGGTGAAGCTTTCTTT. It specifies CASSQVGGGEAFF.

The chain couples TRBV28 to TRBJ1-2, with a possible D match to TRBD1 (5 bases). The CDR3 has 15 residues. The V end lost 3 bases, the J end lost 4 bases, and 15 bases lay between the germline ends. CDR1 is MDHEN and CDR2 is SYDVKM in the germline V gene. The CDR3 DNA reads TGTGCCAGCAGTTTGGGTGGTGCGGGGGGCTATGGCTACACCTTC. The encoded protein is CASSLGGAGGYGYTF.

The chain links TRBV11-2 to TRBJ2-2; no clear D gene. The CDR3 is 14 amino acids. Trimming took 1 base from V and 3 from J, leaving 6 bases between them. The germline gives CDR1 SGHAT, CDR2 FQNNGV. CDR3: CASSLAGDTGELFF. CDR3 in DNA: TGTGCCAGCAGCTTAGCGGGTGACACCGGGGAGCTGTTTTTT.

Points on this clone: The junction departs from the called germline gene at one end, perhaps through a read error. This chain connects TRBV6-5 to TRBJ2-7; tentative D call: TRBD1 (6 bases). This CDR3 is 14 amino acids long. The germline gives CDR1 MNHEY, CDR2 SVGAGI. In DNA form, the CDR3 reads TGTGCCATCAGTAAGATGGGACACCCCTACGAGCAGTACTTC. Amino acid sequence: CAISKMGHPYEQYF.

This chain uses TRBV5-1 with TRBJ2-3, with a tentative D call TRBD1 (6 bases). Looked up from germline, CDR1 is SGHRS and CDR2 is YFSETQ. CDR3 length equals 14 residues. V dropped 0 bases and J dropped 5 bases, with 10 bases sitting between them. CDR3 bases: TGCGCCAGCAGCTTGGACAGGGCACAAGATACGCAGTATTTT. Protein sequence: CASSLDRAQDTQYF.

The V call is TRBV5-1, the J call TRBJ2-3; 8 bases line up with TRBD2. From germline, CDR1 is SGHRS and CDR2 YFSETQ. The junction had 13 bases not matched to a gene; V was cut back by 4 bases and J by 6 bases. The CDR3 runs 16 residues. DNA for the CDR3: TGCGCCAGCAGCATTCAGGGGACGGGGGGGACGGATACGCAGTATTTT. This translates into CASSIQGTGGTDTQYF.

The CDR3 nucleotides read TGTGCCAGCAGTTTAGCGGGACTAGCGGGATCCGAGCAGTACTTC. Its protein product is CASSLAGLAGSEQYF. The V gene is TRBV27, the J gene TRBJ2-7; TRBD2 agrees at 13 bases. CDR1 is MNHEY, CDR2 SMNVEV, per germline (reference sequence). The CDR3 sequence is 15 residues long. Trimming at V came to 2 bases and at J to 6 bases, leaving 4 bases not matched to a gene.

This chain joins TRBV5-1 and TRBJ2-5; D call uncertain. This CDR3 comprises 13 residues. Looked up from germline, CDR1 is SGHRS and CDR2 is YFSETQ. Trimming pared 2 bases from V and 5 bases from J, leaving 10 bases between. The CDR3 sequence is CASSFGLGETQYF. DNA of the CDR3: TGCGCCAGCAGCTTTGGCCTCGGGGAGACCCAGTACTTC.

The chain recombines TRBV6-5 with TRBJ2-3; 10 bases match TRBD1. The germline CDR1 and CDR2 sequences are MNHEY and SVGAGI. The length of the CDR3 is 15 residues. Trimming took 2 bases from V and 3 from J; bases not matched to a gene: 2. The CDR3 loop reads CASSYGTGVTDTQYF. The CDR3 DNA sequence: TGTGCCAGCAGTTACGGGACAGGGGTGACAGATACGCAGTATTTT.